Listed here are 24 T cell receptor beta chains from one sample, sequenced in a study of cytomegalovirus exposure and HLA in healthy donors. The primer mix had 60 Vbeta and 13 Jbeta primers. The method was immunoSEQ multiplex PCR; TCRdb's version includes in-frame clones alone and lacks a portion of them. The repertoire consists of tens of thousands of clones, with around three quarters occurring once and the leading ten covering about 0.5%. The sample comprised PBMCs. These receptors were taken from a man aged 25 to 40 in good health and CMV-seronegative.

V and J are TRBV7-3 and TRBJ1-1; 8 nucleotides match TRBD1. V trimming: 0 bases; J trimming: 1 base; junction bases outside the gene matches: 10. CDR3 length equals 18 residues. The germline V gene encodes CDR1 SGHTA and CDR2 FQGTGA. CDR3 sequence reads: CASSLTYSRDRKNTEAFF. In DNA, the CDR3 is TGTGCCAGCAGCTTAACGTACTCTAGGGACAGGAAGAACACTGAAGCTTTCTTT.

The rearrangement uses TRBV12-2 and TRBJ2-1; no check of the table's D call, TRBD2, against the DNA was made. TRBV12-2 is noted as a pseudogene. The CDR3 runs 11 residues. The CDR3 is CASRISVGQFF. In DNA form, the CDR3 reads TGTGCAAGTCGCATATCGGTCGGGCAGTTCTTC.

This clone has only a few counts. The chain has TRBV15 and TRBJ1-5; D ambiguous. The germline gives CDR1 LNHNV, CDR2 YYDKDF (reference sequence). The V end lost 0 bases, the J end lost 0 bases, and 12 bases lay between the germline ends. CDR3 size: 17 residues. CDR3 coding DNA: TGTGCCACCAGCAGAGAATCGGGTCCTAGTAGCAATCAGCCCCAGCATTTT. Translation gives CATSRESGPSSNQPQHF.

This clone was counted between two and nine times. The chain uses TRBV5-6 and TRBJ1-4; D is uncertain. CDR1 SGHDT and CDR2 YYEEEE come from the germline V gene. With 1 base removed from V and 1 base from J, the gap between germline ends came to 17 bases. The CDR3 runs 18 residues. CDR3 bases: TGTGCCAGCAGCTTGTTTGCGGTTAAATTCGGAACTAATGAAAAACTGTTTTTT. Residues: CASSLFAVKFGTNEKLFF.

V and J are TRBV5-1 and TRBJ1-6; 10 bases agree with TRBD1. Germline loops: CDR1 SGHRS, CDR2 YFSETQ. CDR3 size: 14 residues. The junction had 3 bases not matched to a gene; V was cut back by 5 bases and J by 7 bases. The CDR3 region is CASSEGQGNSPLHF. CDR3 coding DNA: TGCGCCAGCAGTGAGGGACAGGGGAATTCACCCCTCCACTTT.

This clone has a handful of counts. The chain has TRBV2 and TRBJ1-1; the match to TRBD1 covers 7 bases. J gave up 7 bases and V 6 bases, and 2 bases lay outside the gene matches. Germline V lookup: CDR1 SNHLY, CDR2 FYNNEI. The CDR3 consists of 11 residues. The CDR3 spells CASRGTVEAFF. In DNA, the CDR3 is TGTGCCAGCAGGGGGACAGTTGAAGCTTTCTTT.

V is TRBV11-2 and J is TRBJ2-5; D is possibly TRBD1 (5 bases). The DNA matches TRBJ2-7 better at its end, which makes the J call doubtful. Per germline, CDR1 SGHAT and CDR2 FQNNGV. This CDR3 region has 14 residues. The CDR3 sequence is CASSLGWGPYEQYF. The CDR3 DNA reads TGTGCCAGCAGCTTAGGTTGGGGCCCCTACGAGCAGTACTTC.

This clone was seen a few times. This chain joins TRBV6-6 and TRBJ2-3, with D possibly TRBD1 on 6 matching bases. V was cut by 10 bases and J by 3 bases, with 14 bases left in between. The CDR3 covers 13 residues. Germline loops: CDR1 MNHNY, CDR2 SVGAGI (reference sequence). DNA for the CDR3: TGTGCCATTCACAGGGAAAGAACAGATACGCAGTATTTT. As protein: CAIHRERTDTQYF.

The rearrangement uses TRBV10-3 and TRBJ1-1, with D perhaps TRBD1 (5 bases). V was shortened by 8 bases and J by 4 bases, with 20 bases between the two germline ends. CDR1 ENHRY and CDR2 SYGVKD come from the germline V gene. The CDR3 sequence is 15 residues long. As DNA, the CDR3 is TGTGCCATCGGGGGGTCTCCCCCGCCGGGCACTGAAGCTTTCTTT. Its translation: CAIGGSPPPGTEAFF.

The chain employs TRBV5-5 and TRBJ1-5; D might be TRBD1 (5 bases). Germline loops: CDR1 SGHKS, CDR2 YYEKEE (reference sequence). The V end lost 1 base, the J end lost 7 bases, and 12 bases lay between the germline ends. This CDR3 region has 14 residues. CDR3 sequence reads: CASSLWQGGQPQHF. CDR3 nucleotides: TGTGCCAGCAGCTTGTGGCAGGGAGGACAGCCCCAGCATTTT.

The CDR3 spells CASSIDGGLSNQYGYTF. The DNA of the CDR3 is TGTGCCAGTAGTATAGATGGGGGACTCTCAAACCAATATGGCTACACCTTC. The chain has TRBV19 and TRBJ1-2; TRBD1 is a possible D gene (5 bases). The V and J ends lost 0 bases and 5 bases respectively, with 19 bases between them. The CDR3 is 17 residues long. CDR1 and CDR2 (germline): LNHDA, SQIVND (reference sequence).

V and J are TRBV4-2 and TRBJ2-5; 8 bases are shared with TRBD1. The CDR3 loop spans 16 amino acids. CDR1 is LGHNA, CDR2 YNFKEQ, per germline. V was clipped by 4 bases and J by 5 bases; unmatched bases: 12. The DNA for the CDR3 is TGTGCCAGCAGCCGGGCTAGAGCAGGGGGCACGGAGACCCAGTACTTC. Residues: CASSRARAGGTETQYF.

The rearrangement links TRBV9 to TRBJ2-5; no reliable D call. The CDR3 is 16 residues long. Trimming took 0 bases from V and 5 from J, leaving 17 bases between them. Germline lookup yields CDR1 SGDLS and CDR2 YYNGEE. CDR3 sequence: CASSVAAQLSGETQYF. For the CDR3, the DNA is TGTGCCAGCAGCGTAGCTGCACAGTTGAGTGGGGAGACCCAGTACTTC.

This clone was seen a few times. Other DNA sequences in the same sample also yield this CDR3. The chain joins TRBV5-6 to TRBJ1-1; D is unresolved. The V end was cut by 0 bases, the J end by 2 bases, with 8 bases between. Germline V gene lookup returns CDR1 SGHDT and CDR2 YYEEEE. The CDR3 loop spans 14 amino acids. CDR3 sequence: CASSLVSGNTEAFF. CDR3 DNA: TGTGCCAGCAGCTTGGTCTCAGGAAACACTGAAGCTTTCTTT.

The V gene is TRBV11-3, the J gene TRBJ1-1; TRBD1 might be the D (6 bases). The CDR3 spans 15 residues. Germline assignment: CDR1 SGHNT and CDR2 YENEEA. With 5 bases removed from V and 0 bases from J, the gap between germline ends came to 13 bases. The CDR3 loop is CASSDQTGMNTEAFF. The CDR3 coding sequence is TGTGCCAGCAGCGACCAAACAGGGATGAACACTGAAGCTTTCTTT.

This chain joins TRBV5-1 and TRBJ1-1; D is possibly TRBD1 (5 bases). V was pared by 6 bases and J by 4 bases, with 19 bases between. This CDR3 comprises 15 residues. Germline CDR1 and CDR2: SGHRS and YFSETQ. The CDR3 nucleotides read TGCGCCAGCAAACCCTATTGGGGGGACGGCACTGAAGCTTTCTTT. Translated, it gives CASKPYWGDGTEAFF.

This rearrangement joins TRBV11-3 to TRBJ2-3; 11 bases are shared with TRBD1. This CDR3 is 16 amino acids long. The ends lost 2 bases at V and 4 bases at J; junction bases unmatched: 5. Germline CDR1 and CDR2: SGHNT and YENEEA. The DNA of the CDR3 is TGTGCCAGCAGCTTACTTCGGACAGGGGGCGCAGATACGCAGTATTTT. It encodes CASSLLRTGGADTQYF.

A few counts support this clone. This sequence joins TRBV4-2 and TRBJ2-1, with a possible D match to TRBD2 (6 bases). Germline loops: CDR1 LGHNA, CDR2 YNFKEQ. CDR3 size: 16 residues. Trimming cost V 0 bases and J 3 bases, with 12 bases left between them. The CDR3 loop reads CASSQDRRGNYNEQFF. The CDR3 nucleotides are TGTGCCAGCAGCCAAGATAGGCGGGGCAACTACAATGAGCAGTTCTTC.

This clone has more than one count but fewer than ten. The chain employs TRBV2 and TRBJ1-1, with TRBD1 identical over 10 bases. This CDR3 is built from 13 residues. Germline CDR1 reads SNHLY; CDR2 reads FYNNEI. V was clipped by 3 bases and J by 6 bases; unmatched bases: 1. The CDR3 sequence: CASSDGTGAEAFF. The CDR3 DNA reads TGTGCCAGCAGTGATGGGACAGGGGCTGAAGCTTTCTTT.

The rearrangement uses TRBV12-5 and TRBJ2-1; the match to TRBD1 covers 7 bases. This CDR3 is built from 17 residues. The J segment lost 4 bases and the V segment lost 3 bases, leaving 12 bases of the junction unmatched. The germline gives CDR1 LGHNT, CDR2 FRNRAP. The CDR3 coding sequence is TGTGCTAGTGGTTTCCGCCAGGGGGAAAGCGCATACAATGAGCAGTTCTTC. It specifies CASGFRQGESAYNEQFF. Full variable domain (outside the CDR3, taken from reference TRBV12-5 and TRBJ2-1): DARVTQTPRHKVTEMGQEVTMRCQPILGHNTVFWYRQTMMQGLELLAYFRNRAPLDDSGMPKDRFSAEMPDATLATLKIQPSEPRDSAVYFCASGFRQGESAYNEQFFGPGTRLTVL.

In DNA, the CDR3 is TGTGCCAGCAGTTACTCCTCAGGGCGGAACACTGAAGCTTTCTTT. It translates to CASSYSSGRNTEAFF. This rearrangement joins TRBV6-6 to TRBJ1-1, with D tentatively TRBD1 (5 bases). Trimming removed 0 bases from V and 1 base from J, with 9 bases in between. CDR1 and CDR2 (germline): MNHNY, SVGAGI (reference sequence). The CDR3 totals 15 residues.

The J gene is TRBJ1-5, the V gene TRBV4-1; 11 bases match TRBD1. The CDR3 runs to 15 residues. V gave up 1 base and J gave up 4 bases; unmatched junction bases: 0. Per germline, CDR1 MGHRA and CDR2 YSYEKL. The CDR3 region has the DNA TGCGCCAGCAGCCAAGGGGACAGGGGGAATCAGCCCCAGCATTTT. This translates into CASSQGDRGNQPQHF.

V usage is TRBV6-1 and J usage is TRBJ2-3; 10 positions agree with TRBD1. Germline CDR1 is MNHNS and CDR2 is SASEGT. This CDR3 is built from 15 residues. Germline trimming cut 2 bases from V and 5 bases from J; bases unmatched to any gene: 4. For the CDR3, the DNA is TGTGCCAGCAGTGAAATGACAGGGGGCGGAGATACGCAGTATTTT. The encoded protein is CASSEMTGGGDTQYF.

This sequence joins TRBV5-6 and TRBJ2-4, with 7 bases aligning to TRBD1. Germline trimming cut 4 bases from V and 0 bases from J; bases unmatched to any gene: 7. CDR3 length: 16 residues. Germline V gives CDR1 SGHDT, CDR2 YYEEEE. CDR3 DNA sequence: TGTGCCAGCAGCCGCGCCCGACAGGGAGCCAAAAACATTCAGTACTTC. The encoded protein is CASSRARQGAKNIQYF.